This T cell receptor (beta chain) comes out of a study of T-cell memory formation after mild COVID-19. Study-level background: Largely, TCR clusters stayed within a single donor.

Study-level points and caveats: A second wave of clones peaked on day 37, and their SARS-CoV-2 specificity went unconfirmed. Contracting CD4+ clones were located mainly in CM and EM, and CD8+ clones in EMRA.

UMIs and sample barcodes were carried by the TCR alpha and TCR beta cDNA libraries that 5'RACE produced using constant-segment primers. MiXCR was run by TCRdb on the 5' RACE reads, yielding one entry per CDR3 protein. The data show about 320,000 distinct CDR3 sequences, approximately 14% seen once. This clonotype showed up just a few times. The antigen remains undetermined. The sample consisted of PBMCs or a T cell subset sorted from them (not recorded which). The sequence derives from a man aged 18-30 years who had mild COVID-19 (a few samples of this study predate the infection). Cell type and time point are not known.

CDR3 nucleotide sequence: TGTGCCAGCAGTTACAGGAGTAGCTCCTACGAGCAGTACTTC. Translation gives CASSYRSSSYEQYF. This rearrangement joins TRBV6-5 to TRBJ2-7, with D unresolved. Per germline, CDR1 MNHEY and CDR2 SVGAGI. There are 14 residues in the CDR3. The V end lost 2 bases, the J end lost 0 bases, and 8 bases lay between the germline ends.